The 10 T cell receptor beta chains below come from one sample, sequenced in a study of blood T cell repertoires in COVID-19. Some clones are missing from TCRdb's copy, which holds only in-frame ones; the method was immunoSEQ multiplex PCR. This table holds over 95,000 clones, about four fifths found once. Sequencing was performed on peripheral blood. These receptors were collected from a human donor in a cohort sampled during active COVID-19.

The chain couples TRBV6-5 to TRBJ2-5; TRBD1 is a possible D gene (6 bases). The V end lost 4 bases, the J end lost 3 bases, and 12 bases lay between the germline ends. The CDR3 totals 14 residues. CDR1 and CDR2 from the germline V gene are MNHEY and SVGAGI. Here the CDR3 DNA reads TGTGCCAGCAGTTTCGGACAGTTAGAAGAGACCCAGTACTTC. Translating it yields CASSFGQLEETQYF.

J is TRBJ1-6 and V is TRBV9; D possibly corresponds to TRBD1 (6 bases). The germline CDR1 and CDR2 sequences are SGDLS and YYNGEE. V was clipped by 0 bases and J by 9 bases, with 13 bases between them. The CDR3 runs to 15 residues. The CDR3 here is CASSVEWGHPSPLHF. The CDR3 region has the DNA TGTGCCAGCAGCGTAGAATGGGGGCACCCTTCACCCCTCCACTTT. Full variable domain (outside the CDR3, taken from reference TRBV9 and TRBJ1-6): DSGVTQTPKHLITATGQRVTLRCSPRSGDLSVYWYQQSLDQGLQFLIQYYNGEERAKGNILERFSAQQFPDLHSELNLSSLELGDSALYFCASSVEWGHPSPLHFGNGTRLTVT.

V gene TRBV7-2 combines with J gene TRBJ1-5; no clear D. V was pared by 4 bases and J by 5 bases, with 12 bases between. From germline, CDR1 is SGHTA and CDR2 FQGNSA. The CDR3 loop spans 14 amino acids. CDR3 sequence: CASSSSPNDQPQHF. In DNA form, the CDR3 reads TGTGCCAGCAGCTCCTCTCCTAACGATCAGCCCCAGCATTTT. Combining the CDR3 with reference TRBV7-2 and TRBJ1-5 gives the whole variable domain GAGVSQSPSNKVTEKGKDVELRCDPISGHTALYWYRQSLGQGLEFLIYFQGNSAPDKSGLPSDRFSAERTGGSVSTLTIQRTQQEDSAVYLCASSSSPNDQPQHFGDGTRLSIL.

As DNA, the CDR3 is TGTGCCAGCAGTGACCCTGGTTCTTTCGGTCAGGGGAACTATGGCTACACCTTC. Residues: CASSDPGSFGQGNYGYTF. The chain uses TRBV6-4 and TRBJ1-2; D possibly corresponds to TRBD1 (6 bases). Trimming cost V 2 bases and J 2 bases, with 21 bases left between them. CDR1 and CDR2 (germline): MRHNA, SNTAGT. CDR3 length: 18 amino acids.

V is TRBV5-5 and J is TRBJ1-6, with 10 bases aligning to TRBD1. The V gene's germline CDR1 is SGHKS and CDR2 YYEKEE (reference sequence). With 4 bases clipped from V and 9 bases from J, the junction kept 4 bases outside the gene matches. The length of the CDR3 is 14 residues. The CDR3 protein is CASSPGTGVSPLHF. The CDR3 DNA reads TGTGCCAGCAGCCCTGGGACAGGGGTTTCACCCCTCCACTTT.

The chain uses TRBV14 and TRBJ2-7; possible D gene TRBD1, 6 bases. The CDR3 is 15 residues long. CDR1 is SGHDN, CDR2 FVKESK, per germline. With 4 bases removed from V and 0 bases from J, the gap between germline ends came to 13 bases. The CDR3 region has the DNA TGTGCCAGCAGCCGCGCAACAGGGAACTCCTACGAGCAGTACTTC. Protein sequence: CASSRATGNSYEQYF.

The chain carries TRBV28 and TRBJ1-4; the D is unclear. V lost 8 bases, J lost 6 bases, and 19 bases lay in between. Germline loops: CDR1 MDHEN, CDR2 SYDVKM. There are 15 residues in the CDR3. This CDR3 reads CASLSRRRADEKLFF. The CDR3 DNA is TGTGCCAGCCTCTCAAGAAGGCGGGCGGATGAAAAACTGTTTTTT.

V usage is TRBV18 and J usage is TRBJ2-1; D is perhaps TRBD1 (5 bases). Deletions cut 3 bases from V and 8 bases from J, with 17 bases between. Germline V gene data show CDR1 as KGHSH and CDR2 as LQKENI. This CDR3 comprises 15 residues. This CDR3 reads CASSPRGQVEYEQFF. The CDR3 DNA sequence: TGTGCCAGCTCACCCCGCGGACAAGTTGAGTATGAGCAGTTCTTC. Supplemented by reference TRBV18 and TRBJ2-1, the full variable domain reads NAGVMQNPRHLVRRRGQEARLRCSPMKGHSHVYWYRQLPEEGLKFMVYLQKENIIDESGMPKERFSAEFPKEGPSILRIQQVVRGDSAAYFCASSPRGQVEYEQFFGPGTRLTVL.

The chain carries TRBV18 and TRBJ1-6; D remains ambiguous. Per germline, CDR1 KGHSH and CDR2 LQKENI. The CDR3 is made up of 13 amino acids. Between the trimmed V and J ends, which lost 2 bases and 13 bases, there was a span of 12 bases. The CDR3 sequence is CASSPARNGPLHF. DNA of the CDR3: TGTGCCAGCTCACCAGCCAGGAACGGTCCCCTCCACTTT.

The rearrangement joins TRBV4-2 to TRBJ2-7; the match to TRBD2 covers 13 bases. This CDR3 has 21 amino acids. V lost 4 bases, J lost 7 bases, and 25 bases stayed unmatched. Looked up from germline, CDR1 is LGHNA and CDR2 is YNFKEQ. CDR3 loop: CASSLRGPGLAGPRGDWEQYF. In nucleotides, the CDR3 is TGTGCCAGCAGCCTCAGGGGGCCGGGACTAGCGGGACCAAGGGGGGACTGGGAGCAGTACTTC.